These 32 T cell receptor beta chains came from one sample sequenced in a study of response to subunit inactivated influenza vaccine. Using its own MiXCR run on the RT-PCR reads, TCRdb lists one record per CDR3 protein. The sample lists more than 400,000 distinct CDR3 sequences; approximately 7.7% were seen once. The sample in question was PBMCs from blood, obtained about 23 months after vaccination. These receptors all stem from a man in his fifties or sixties who received an inactivated influenza vaccine.

This clonotype was observed many times. The gene calls are TRBV12-3 or TRBV12-4 and TRBJ1-1, with a tentative D call TRBD1 (6 bases). The CDR3 loop spans 16 amino acids. V was cut by 3 bases and J by 2 bases, with 16 bases left in between. CDR3 nucleotides: TGTGCCAGCAGTTTTGAGTTAGGCAGGGGAAACACTGAAGCTTTCTTT. It codes for CASSFELGRGNTEAFF.

The genes are TRBV20-1 and TRBJ1-1; 7 nucleotides line up with TRBD1. Unmatched junction bases numbered 5, after V lost 1 base and J lost 0 bases. Germline CDR1 and CDR2: DFQATT and SNEGSKA (reference sequence). The CDR3 covers 15 residues. CDR3 DNA sequence: TGCAGTGCTAGAGGGGGGACAGCTCTGAACACTGAAGCTTTCTTT. Translation: CSARGGTALNTEAFF.

The chain links TRBV7-3 to TRBJ2-1, with 9 bases fitting TRBD2. The CDR3 has 16 amino acids. Trimming removed 5 bases from V and 2 bases from J; junction bases left unmatched: 7. Germline V CDR1 and CDR2: SGHTA, FQGTGA. CDR3 sequence: CASSPRASGTYNEQFF. The CDR3 DNA sequence: TGTGCCAGCAGCCCCCGGGCTAGCGGGACCTACAATGAGCAGTTCTTC.

This clonotype was seen many times. The CDR3 DNA follows: TGTGCCAGCAGAGAGGGGACTAGCAGCTACGAGCAGTACTTC. Protein sequence: CASREGTSSYEQYF. The V call is TRBV12-3 or TRBV12-4, the J call TRBJ2-7, with 9 bases that match TRBD2. V lost 6 bases and J lost 3; bases outside the gene matches: 6. This CDR3 is 14 amino acids long.

V is TRBV20-1 and J is TRBJ2-5; D may match TRBD1 or TRBD2 (5 bases each). The CDR3 is made up of 15 amino acids. Between the trimmed V and J ends, which lost 1 base and 5 bases, there was a span of 17 bases. The germline V gene encodes CDR1 DFQATT and CDR2 SNEGSKA (reference sequence). This CDR3 reads CSARVGNRWGETQYF. The CDR3 DNA reads TGCAGTGCTAGAGTGGGGAATCGTTGGGGGGAGACCCAGTACTTC.

V usage is TRBV28 and J usage is TRBJ2-7, with D perhaps given as TRBD1 or TRBD2 (6 bases each). CDR1 and CDR2 (germline): MDHEN, SYDVKM. This CDR3 spans 13 amino acids. V lost 11 bases and J lost 4, with 18 bases in between. The CDR3 region has the DNA TGTGCCGTTGTCGGGGGCCCTGGGTACGAGCAGTACTTC. Amino acid sequence: CAVVGGPGYEQYF. The variable domain in full, with the rest retrieved from reference TRBV28 and TRBJ2-7, is DVKVTQSSRYLVKRTGEKVFLECVQDMDHENMFWYRQDPGLGLRLIYFSYDVKMKEKGDIPEGYSVSREKKERFSLILESASTNQTSMYLCAVVGGPGYEQYFGPGTRLTVT.

This clonotype has just a few counts. This chain uses TRBV12-3 or TRBV12-4 with TRBJ2-5; D call uncertain. The CDR3 loop spans 13 amino acids. Trimming cost V 3 bases and J 2 bases, with 7 bases left between them. This CDR3 is CASSFVNQETQYF. The CDR3 region has the DNA TGTGCCAGCAGTTTTGTAAATCAAGAGACCCAGTACTTC.

This clonotype was seen only a few times. V is TRBV24-1 and J is TRBJ1-4; TRBD1 is a possible D gene (5 bases). Germline CDR1 reads KGHDR; CDR2 reads SFDVKD. V lost 3 bases to trimming and J lost 4 bases, with 11 bases between them. The CDR3 has 15 residues. CDR3 in DNA: TGTGCCACCAGTGATCCCGGGGCAAGTAATGAAAAACTGTTTTTT. This codes for CATSDPGASNEKLFF.

This chain joins TRBV6-4 and TRBJ1-5; 8 bases align to TRBD1. In germline, CDR1 is MRHNA, CDR2 SNTAGT. The CDR3 is 19 amino acids. V trimming: 4 bases; J trimming: 0 bases; junction bases outside the gene matches: 14. CDR3 sequence (DNA): TGTGCCAGCAGTGTCCCGACAGGGGAGTCTGCAGGTAGCAATCAGCCCCAGCATTTT. This codes for CASSVPTGESAGSNQPQHF.

This clonotype showed up just a few times. The V call is TRBV4-3, the J call TRBJ2-7; D uncertain. V was shortened by 0 bases and J by 2 bases, with 14 bases between the two germline ends. Looked up from germline, CDR1 is LGHNA and CDR2 is YSLEER. The CDR3 extends over 16 amino acids. The CDR3 here is CASSQDLRQIPYEQYF. The DNA of the CDR3 is TGCGCCAGCAGCCAAGATTTGAGGCAGATCCCCTACGAGCAGTACTTC.

This clonotype was detected only a few times. The V gene is TRBV12-3 or TRBV12-4, the J gene TRBJ2-3, with TRBD2 matching 10 bases. Trimming took 8 bases from V and 4 from J; bases not matched to a gene: 9. The CDR3 covers 15 residues. CDR3 nucleotides: TGTGCCAGCCGCTCTAGCGGGAGTCGCGCAGATACGCAGTATTTT. Its translation: CASRSSGSRADTQYF.

The gene calls are TRBV2 and TRBJ2-3; 11 bases agree with TRBD1. CDR1 is SNHLY, CDR2 FYNNEI, per germline. The trim removed 7 bases at V and 4 bases at J, leaving 4 bases unmatched. This CDR3 is built from 14 residues. This chain's CDR3 is CASKDRGRPDTQYF. The CDR3 DNA is TGTGCCAGCAAGGACAGGGGGCGTCCAGATACGCAGTATTTT.

Ten or more counts support this clonotype. The rearrangement joins TRBV7-3 to TRBJ2-1, with 8 bases aligning to TRBD2. V lost 3 bases and J lost 3; bases outside the gene matches: 7. The germline gives CDR1 SGHTA, CDR2 FQGTGA. The length of the CDR3 is 16 residues. CDR3 DNA sequence: TGTGCCAGCAGCTTGGGTACTAGCGGACACTACAATGAGCAGTTCTTC. It codes for CASSLGTSGHYNEQFF.

V usage is TRBV10-3 and J usage is TRBJ2-7, with TRBD1 matching 7 bases. Germline V CDR1 and CDR2: ENHRY, SYGVKD. This CDR3 is built from 14 residues. V trimming: 4 bases; J trimming: 1 base; junction bases outside the gene matches: 4. The CDR3 region is CAISGTRGSYEQYF. CDR3 bases: TGTGCCATCAGTGGAACCAGGGGGTCCTACGAGCAGTACTTC.

The V gene is TRBV12-3 or TRBV12-4, the J gene TRBJ2-1, with 7 bases matching TRBD1. The V gene end was trimmed by 5 bases and the J gene end by 3 bases; junction bases not matched to a gene: 7. This CDR3 is 15 amino acids long. The CDR3 region is CASSHGQVFYNEQFF. The CDR3 DNA is TGTGCCAGCAGTCACGGACAGGTGTTCTACAATGAGCAGTTCTTC.

The chain uses TRBV12-3 or TRBV12-4 and TRBJ1-4, with a tentative D call TRBD1 (5 bases). CDR3 length equals 14 residues. V lost 3 bases and J 5 bases, leaving 10 bases between the germline ends. The CDR3 reads CASSLAGQNEKLFF. In DNA, the CDR3 is TGTGCCAGCAGTTTGGCAGGACAAAATGAAAAACTGTTTTTT.

Regarding this clonotype: Its ends do not fully match the called genes, so a read error is possible. This chain links TRBV7-8 with TRBJ1-1; 8 positions agree with TRBD1. This CDR3 is 16 amino acids long. Germline CDR1 reads SGHVS; CDR2 reads FQNEAQ. CDR3 residues: CASSLADRVPTTESFF. CDR3 bases: TGTGCCAGCAGCTTAGCGGACAGGGTTCCGACCACTGAATCTTTCTTT.

This clonotype was counted many times. The chain employs TRBV5-1 and TRBJ1-2; D uncertain. The CDR3 loop spans 13 amino acids. V was trimmed by 0 bases and J by 8 bases, leaving 11 bases between them. Germline V gives CDR1 SGHRS, CDR2 YFSETQ. The CDR3, as DNA: TGCGCCAGCAGCTTGGGGCTAAAGGACGGCTACACCTTC. Translated: CASSLGLKDGYTF.

This clonotype was seen ten or more times. V gene TRBV4-3 combines with J gene TRBJ1-6; weak D call: TRBD1 (5 bases). The germline V and J ends were trimmed by 0 bases and 3 bases, with 12 bases remaining between them. This CDR3 spans 17 amino acids. The germline V gene has CDR1 LGHNA and CDR2 YSLEER. The CDR3 nucleotides read TGCGCCAGCAGCCAAGATCTACCCGGGGGCTATAATTCACCCCTCCACTTT. It yields the protein CASSQDLPGGYNSPLHF.

This clonotype was picked up many times. The CDR3 region has the DNA TGCAGTGCTAGTGGACTAGCGGGGGGGTTCTACAATGAGCAGTTCTTC. It specifies CSASGLAGGFYNEQFF. The chain carries TRBV20-1 and TRBJ2-1; 15 nucleotides match TRBD2. V shed 3 bases and J 3 bases; nucleotides not matched to a gene: 3. Germline assignment: CDR1 DFQATT and CDR2 SNEGSKA (reference sequence). The CDR3 extends over 16 amino acids.

The V and J genes are TRBV12-3 or TRBV12-4 and TRBJ2-2; the match to TRBD1 covers 7 bases. The CDR3 totals 15 residues. The junction had 2 bases not matched to a gene; V was cut back by 1 base and J by 3 bases. Here the CDR3 reads CASSLGDSDTGELFF. The CDR3 DNA sequence: TGTGCCAGCAGTTTAGGGGACAGCGACACCGGGGAGCTGTTTTTT.

This clonotype has only a few counts. The chain employs TRBV5-1 and TRBJ1-4, with no clear D. The V and J ends lost 1 base and 7 bases respectively, with 8 bases between them. The CDR3 totals 13 residues. CDR1 SGHRS and CDR2 YFSETQ come from the germline V gene. This CDR3 reads CASSLLPVEKLFF. Here the CDR3 DNA reads TGCGCCAGCAGCTTGTTGCCAGTTGAAAAACTGTTTTTT.

The chain employs TRBV28 and TRBJ2-7; 10 bases are shared with TRBD2. The CDR3 has 16 amino acids. The ends lost 3 bases at V and 3 bases at J; junction bases unmatched: 8. Per the germline V gene, CDR1 is MDHEN and CDR2 is SYDVKM. CDR3 DNA: TGTGCCAGCAGTTTCTCCTATAGCGGGGGGCACTACGAGCAGTACTTC. Amino acids: CASSFSYSGGHYEQYF.

This clonotype has just a few counts. V usage is TRBV6-5 and J usage is TRBJ2-1; no definite D call. The CDR3 consists of 12 residues. Trimming took off 6 bases at V and 3 bases at J, with 6 bases between the two ends. Germline CDR1 is MNHEY and CDR2 is SVGAGI. DNA of the CDR3: TGTGCCAGCAGCACTATCTACAATGAGCAGTTCTTC. This gives the protein CASSTIYNEQFF.

This clonotype was detected a few times. V is TRBV7-2 and J is TRBJ2-2; weak D call: TRBD1 (6 bases). The CDR3 contains 15 residues. Germline CDR1 and CDR2: SGHTA and FQGNSA. V was pared by 2 bases and J by 3 bases, with 10 bases between. The CDR3 loop reads CASSLRDTYTGELFF. The CDR3 bases are TGTGCCAGCAGCTTACGGGACACTTACACCGGGGAGCTGTTTTTT.

V gene TRBV25-1 combines with J gene TRBJ2-7; D is unresolved. The germline CDR1 and CDR2 sequences are MGHDK and SYGVNS. The CDR3 is made up of 11 amino acids. V was trimmed by 5 bases and J by 3 bases, leaving 5 bases between them. CDR3 DNA: TGTGCCAGCAGTAAGGTCTACGAGCAGTACTTC. It specifies CASSKVYEQYF.

This clonotype was picked up many times. V and J are TRBV28 and TRBJ2-2; 9 bases are a match to TRBD2. CDR1 is MDHEN and CDR2 is SYDVKM in the germline V gene. After removal of 8 bases from V and 4 bases from J, the junction contained 11 bases not matched to a gene. This CDR3 contains 16 residues. The CDR3 nucleotides are TGTGCCAGCCGAACCCGGACTAGCGTCGGCACCGGGGAGCTGTTTTTT. This gives the protein CASRTRTSVGTGELFF.

This clonotype was seen a few times. The chain carries TRBV15 and TRBJ2-1, with D unclear. Germline loops: CDR1 LNHNV, CDR2 YYDKDF (reference sequence). V lost 0 bases and J lost 5, with 11 bases in between. This CDR3 has 15 residues. The CDR3 region has the DNA TGTGCCACCAGCAGAGATAGGTATGGGGACAATGAGCAGTTCTTC. This translates into CATSRDRYGDNEQFF.

J is TRBJ2-5 and V is TRBV28; TRBD2 is a possible D gene (5 bases). Germline V gene lookup returns CDR1 MDHEN and CDR2 SYDVKM. The CDR3 length is 17 residues. Trimming took off 8 bases at V and 2 bases at J, with 24 bases between the two ends. CDR3 coding DNA: TGTGCCAGCCCCCCGGGCTGGCTGAGGGCTTTTCAAGAGACCCAGTACTTC. Its translation is CASPPGWLRAFQETQYF.

This clonotype has a count of ten or more. V gene TRBV4-3 combines with J gene TRBJ2-2, with D tentatively TRBD2 (6 bases). Germline CDR1 and CDR2: LGHNA and YSLEER. V was cut by 5 bases and J by 4 bases, with 11 bases left in between. This CDR3 contains 14 residues. As DNA, the CDR3 is TGCGCCAGCAGCTGGGCGGGGACCACCGGGGAGCTGTTTTTT. This translates into CASSWAGTTGELFF.

This clonotype was detected once. The genes are TRBV5-1 and TRBJ2-3; weak D call: TRBD1 (5 bases). Germline CDR1 reads SGHRS; CDR2 reads YFSETQ. This CDR3 region has 15 residues. V dropped 0 bases and J dropped 2 bases, with 10 bases sitting between them. DNA for the CDR3: TGCGCCAGCAGCTTGGCAGACAGCGACACAGATACGCAGTATTTT. The encoded protein is CASSLADSDTDTQYF.

This clonotype was picked up a small number of times. The chain joins TRBV29-1 to TRBJ2-5; D is ambiguous. CDR1 SQVTM and CDR2 ANQGSEA come from the germline V gene. There are 14 residues in the CDR3. Trimming stripped 6 bases from V and 4 bases from J, with 18 bases between. The CDR3 reads CSVGISFLGETQYF. DNA of the CDR3: TGCAGCGTGGGTATTTCGTTCCTGGGAGAGACCCAGTACTTC.